This T cell receptor (beta chain) was documented in a study of cytotoxic CD8 clonotypes in ibrutinib-treated CLL. Whole-study findings and limits: Before falling back toward baseline at progression, clonality had risen at the time of ibrutinib response.

With 5 bases clipped from V and 0 bases from J, the junction kept 7 bases outside the gene matches. This CDR3 spans 15 amino acids. Germline V CDR1 and CDR2: MNHEY, SVGAGI. Data came from immunoSEQ multiplex PCR; TCRdb stores just in-frame clones and leaves some out. The sample gives approximately 42,000 clones, 55% to 75% of which show up once; approximately 13% is in the top ten. Worth noting for this clone: Its matching antigen is unknown.

This TCR derives from a human donor with chronic lymphocytic leukemia. The chain carries TRBV6-5 and TRBJ2-7, with TRBD2 matching over 7 bases. The material sequenced was PBMCs, taken after 12 months of ibrutinib treatment. CDR3 protein: CASSPVGTNSYEQYF. DNA of the CDR3: TGTGCCAGCAGTCCGGTGGGGACTAACTCCTACGAGCAGTACTTC.